This T cell receptor (beta chain) was obtained from a study of T cells in Graves' hyperthyroidism and ophthalmopathy. Study conclusions and caveats: Patients with ophthalmopathy were separated from those with stable hyperthyroidism by a 13 V-J model.

Germline V gene data show CDR1 as PRHDT and CDR2 as FYEKMQ (reference sequence). V trimming: 2 bases; J trimming: 3 bases; junction bases outside the gene matches: 8. This CDR3 contains 17 residues. This clonotype was recorded a few times. Its antigen remains unidentified. Amplified TCR beta CDR3 regions derived from RNA transcripts. With the HTBI primer set, the TCR CDR3 went through a first round of RT-PCR. TCRdb ran MiXCR on the multiplex PCR reads and lists one entry per CDR3 protein. Of a few hundred thousand distinct CDR3 sequences in the sample, approximately 25% were seen once. The TCR comes from a man aged 50 or older with Graves' hyperthyroidism. The chain uses TRBV13 and TRBJ2-3, with TRBD2 identical over 10 bases. The source material was blood. This CDR3 is CASSLWASGSFTDTQYF. In nucleotides, the CDR3 is TGTGCCAGCAGCTTATGGGCTAGCGGGAGTTTTACAGATACGCAGTATTTT.